These T cell receptor beta chains were read from a single sample in a study of T-cell memory formation after mild COVID-19. TCRdb re-called the 5' RACE reads through MiXCR, storing one row per CDR3 protein. The data contain approximately 450,000 distinct CDR3 sequences, about 18% of them seen just once; the ten biggest clones take up roughly an eighth. Sequencing was done on a sample of PBMCs or a T cell subset sorted from them (not recorded which). The receptors derive from an adult woman who had mild COVID-19 (a few samples of this study predate the infection). Cell type and time point are not known. CDR3s include the opening cysteine and the closing phenylalanine or tryptophan. D genes are given only for firm matches. The size entry is marked missing in some rows and otherwise reads once, few, many or a size class.

cdr3_nt cdr3_aa v_call d_call j_call cdr3_length clone_size
TGCAGTGCTAGAGAGGGTAACACCGGGGAGCTGTTTTTT CSAREGNTGELFF TRBV20-1 . TRBJ2-2 13 many
TGTGCCACCAGTGGTCCGGGACAGGGAAACAATCAGCCCCAGCATTTT CATSGPGQGNNQPQHF TRBV24-1 TRBD1 TRBJ1-5 16 .
TGTGCCAGCAGTGAACAGGCTAGCGGGACCTACGAGCAGTACTTC CASSEQASGTYEQYF TRBV25-1 TRBD2 TRBJ2-7 15 .
TGTGCCAGCAGCCCCCCTTGGCAGGGGGGCTTGGAGACCCAGTACTTC CASSPPWQGGLETQYF TRBV9 . TRBJ2-5 16 .
TGCAGCGTTGAACACTACAATGAGCAGTTCTTC CSVEHYNEQFF TRBV29-1 . TRBJ2-1 11 .
TGTGCCAGCAGCCCCCTGGGGGCCTTCTCCTACGAGCAGTACTTC CASSPLGAFSYEQYF TRBV11-2 . TRBJ2-7 15 few
TGTGCCAGCAGCCCAAGGATTGGCAGGGGTGACACTGAAGCTTTCTTT CASSPRIGRGDTEAFF TRBV7-9 . TRBJ1-1 16 few
TGCAGTGCTAGAGATCTAAGGAGGACCACAGATACGCAGTATTTT CSARDLRRTTDTQYF TRBV20-1 . TRBJ2-3 15 many
TGTGCCAGCAGCGTTTACAGGGGTGGGGGTGACGAGCAGTACTTC CASSVYRGGGDEQYF TRBV7-9 TRBD1 TRBJ2-7 15 few
TGTGCCAGCAGCTCACTAGCGGGATTTTTTATGGGTGAGCAGTTCTTC CASSSLAGFFMGEQFF TRBV7-2 TRBD2 TRBJ2-1 16 few
TGTGCCAGCAGCTCCAAAGCGTACCCCTCGTCTAACGAGCAGTACTTC CASSSKAYPSSNEQYF TRBV5-5 . TRBJ2-7 16 few
TGCAGCGCTACGGACACTGAAGCTTTCTTT CSATDTEAFF TRBV29-1 . TRBJ1-1 10 .
TGCAGTGCTAGAGATCCGGGTAGAAGAAACACCGGGGAGCTGTTTTTT CSARDPGRRNTGELFF TRBV20-1 . TRBJ2-2 16 few
TGTGCCAGCAGTTACTCTTTCGTGGTTGGGGCAGGGACTGGCTACACCTTC CASSYSFVVGAGTGYTF TRBV6-5 . TRBJ1-2 17 few
TGTGCCAGCAGCTCCCAGCGATCCTACGAGCAGTACTTC CASSSQRSYEQYF TRBV7-3 . TRBJ2-7 13 .
TGTGCCAGCTCACCTGAAAGGACGGCCGCTAACTATGGCTACACCTTC CASSPERTAANYGYTF TRBV18 . TRBJ1-2 16 once